This is a list of T cell receptor beta chains from one sample in a study of response to subunit inactivated influenza vaccine. Via MiXCR, TCRdb re-called the RT-PCR reads, giving one row per CDR3 protein. Here the sample spans over 800,000 distinct CDR3 sequences, approximately 21% being singletons. The source material was PBMCs from blood, sampled roughly 5 days after vaccination. The receptor source for this set is a man between 45 and 60 years old who received an inactivated influenza vaccine. CDR3s include the opening cysteine and the closing phenylalanine or tryptophan. Each record gives: V gene, J gene, clone size, D gene, CDR3 protein, CDR3 DNA. D genes are given only for firm matches. Clone size appears in some rows only: once, few, many, or a class for an expanded clone.

TRBV20-1,TRBJ1-2,-,-,CSAPPRDLYGYTF,TGCAGTGCCCCCCCCCGAGATCTTTATGGCTACACCTTC
TRBV10-3,TRBJ2-3,-,-,CAIGGSTDTQYF,TGTGCCATCGGGGGGAGCACAGATACGCAGTATTTT
TRBV29-1,TRBJ1-2,-,-,CSVAPGTEGYTF,TGCAGCGTTGCACCCGGTACGGAGGGCTACACCTTC
TRBV20-1,TRBJ2-7,-,TRBD2,CSASGSSGLNEQYF,TGCAGTGCTAGCGGGTCTAGCGGGTTGAACGAGCAGTACTTC
TRBV11-2,TRBJ2-1,few,TRBD2,CASSSSGHYNEQFF,TGTGCCAGCAGCAGTAGCGGGCACTACAATGAGCAGTTCTTC
TRBV7-2,TRBJ1-2,few,-,CASSSVGGKDGYTF,TGTGCCAGCAGCTCCGTAGGGGGGAAGGATGGCTACACCTTC
TRBV6-2/TRBV6-3,TRBJ1-1,-,-,CASSYSRRNTEAFF,TGTGCCAGCAGTTATAGCAGAAGGAACACTGAAGCTTTCTTT
TRBV20-1,TRBJ1-1,many,-,CSARRNIATEAFF,TGCAGTGCTAGACGTAATATTGCTACTGAAGCTTTCTTT
TRBV9,TRBJ2-1,-,TRBD2,CASSVGLADHNEQFF,TGTGCCAGCAGCGTAGGGCTAGCGGACCACAATGAGCAGTTCTTC
TRBV7-2,TRBJ2-4,-,-,CASSMGGLAKNIQYF,TGTGCCAGCAGCATGGGCGGACTAGCCAAAAACATTCAGTACTTC
TRBV6-5,TRBJ2-7,-,TRBD1,CASSYQGARSYEQYF,TGTGCCAGCAGTTATCAGGGGGCGAGGTCCTACGAGCAGTACTTC
TRBV20-1,TRBJ2-3,-,-,CSAREAGHRTDTQYF,TGCAGTGCTAGGGAGGCGGGACACCGCACAGATACGCAGTATTTT
TRBV3-1,TRBJ2-2,-,-,CASVLSGVDTGELFF,TGTGCCAGCGTCCTTTCGGGGGTGGACACCGGGGAGCTGTTTTTT
TRBV7-9,TRBJ1-2,few,-,CASSLQTLYGYTF,TGTGCCAGCAGCCTCCAGACCCTCTATGGCTACACCTTC
TRBV6-1,TRBJ1-2,-,TRBD1,CASSPEGGVGSSGYTF,TGTGCCAGCAGCCCTGAAGGGGGCGTCGGTTCGAGTGGCTACACCTTC
TRBV4-2,TRBJ2-5,-,-,CASSQETDSGQETQYF,TGTGCCAGCAGCCAAGAAACGGACAGCGGCCAAGAGACCCAGTACTTC
TRBV6-5,TRBJ1-1,few,-,CASMRAYTEAFF,TGTGCCAGCATGAGGGCGTACACTGAAGCTTTCTTT
TRBV10-2,TRBJ2-3,few,TRBD1,CASRRGTVVDTQYF,TGCGCCAGCAGGAGGGGGACAGTGGTAGATACGCAGTATTTT
TRBV10-3,TRBJ2-1,few,TRBD2,CATRNRGRINEQFF,TGTGCCACTAGGAACCGCGGGAGAATCAATGAGCAGTTCTTC
TRBV25-1,TRBJ1-6,-,-,CASSEYGDNSPLHF,TGTGCCAGCAGTGAATATGGGGATAATTCACCCCTCCACTTT
TRBV15,TRBJ1-2,few,-,CATSRDSMDTRNYGYTF,TGTGCCACCAGCAGAGACAGCATGGACACGCGGAACTATGGCTACACCTTC
TRBV20-1,TRBJ2-7,few,TRBD2,CSAPPSGGSYEQYF,TGCAGTGCTCCCCCCTCGGGGGGCTCCTACGAGCAGTACTTC
TRBV15,TRBJ1-1,-,-,CATSRGWGTEAFF,TGTGCCACCAGCAGAGGGTGGGGTACTGAAGCTTTCTTT
TRBV6-1,TRBJ2-3,few,-,CASSPGTPGTDTQYF,TGTGCCAGCAGTCCCGGGACGCCCGGGACAGATACGCAGTATTTT
TRBV5-1,TRBJ2-7,few,-,CASSLVQVDEQYF,TGCGCCAGCAGCTTGGTACAGGTGGACGAGCAGTACTTC
TRBV11-2,TRBJ2-1,-,-,CASSLTPLTPRDSPNEQFF,TGTGCCAGCAGCTTAACCCCCCTGACTCCCCGGGACTCGCCCAATGAGCAGTTCTTC
TRBV6-2/TRBV6-3,TRBJ1-1,-,TRBD1,CASTSLPGQGAKIF,TGTGCCAGCACCTCACTTCCGGGACAGGGGGCGAAGATCTTT
TRBV29-1,TRBJ2-1,-,TRBD2,CSGRGSGLNEQFF,TGCAGCGGGAGGGGTAGCGGGTTGAATGAGCAGTTCTTC
TRBV19,TRBJ2-6,-,TRBD2,CASSPSAGALSGANVLTF,TGTGCCAGTAGTCCCTCAGCGGGAGCCCTCTCTGGGGCCAACGTCCTGACTTTC
TRBV20-1,TRBJ1-5,-,-,CSASSGAPGQPQHF,TGCAGTGCTAGTTCGGGGGCGCCGGGTCAGCCCCAGCATTTT
TRBV29-1,TRBJ2-5,many,TRBD2,CSVGVAGGETQYF,TGCAGCGTTGGAGTAGCGGGAGGCGAGACCCAGTACTTC
TRBV20-1,TRBJ1-1,few,TRBD1,CSAPLRQGEAFF,TGCAGTGCCCCTCTAAGACAGGGAGAAGCTTTCTTT
TRBV20-1,TRBJ2-3,few,TRBD2,CSADVARGGGDTQYF,TGCAGTGCGGACGTAGCCCGGGGGGGAGGTGATACGCAGTATTTT
TRBV7-8,TRBJ2-3,-,-,CASSLAPRGTDTQYF,TGTGCCAGCAGCTTAGCGCCGCGGGGCACAGATACGCAGTATTTT
TRBV5-1,TRBJ2-3,-,-,CASSLAGQRTDTQYF,TGCGCCAGCAGCTTGGCCGGACAGCGCACAGATACGCAGTATTTT
TRBV28,TRBJ2-5,few,TRBD2,CASSYLGLAGQETQYF,TGTGCCAGCAGTTATCTCGGACTAGCGGGGCAAGAGACCCAGTACTTC
TRBV24-1,TRBJ2-1,-,TRBD1,CATSDLPRGQGAREQFF,TGTGCCACCAGTGATTTGCCGAGGGGACAGGGGGCCCGTGAGCAGTTCTTC
TRBV5-1,TRBJ2-7,many,-,CASSLGSYEYF,TGCGCCAGCAGCTTGGGGTCATACGAGTACTTC
TRBV7-2,TRBJ1-2,-,-,CATRTASNYGYTF,TGTGCCACCCGGACAGCCTCTAACTATGGCTACACCTTC
TRBV20-1,TRBJ1-2,-,TRBD1,CSAVNRDRGHGYTF,TGCAGTGCAGTAAACCGGGACAGGGGGCACGGCTACACCTTC
TRBV7-2,TRBJ2-3,once,TRBD2,CASSPRGVLADTQYF,TGTGCCAGCAGCCCACGGGGGGTTCTAGCAGATACGCAGTATTTT
TRBV5-1,TRBJ2-5,many,TRBD2,CASSLGSPSGQETQYF,TGCGCCAGCAGCTTGGGGTCGCCTAGCGGACAAGAGACCCAGTACTTC
TRBV7-2,TRBJ2-5,-,-,CASSFGAQETQYF,TGTGCCAGCAGCTTTGGGGCTCAAGAGACCCAGTACTTC
TRBV7-2,TRBJ2-7,-,-,CASSWRDRNSYEQYF,TGTGCCAGCAGCTGGAGGGACCGGAACTCCTACGAGCAGTACTTC
TRBV5-1,TRBJ2-1,-,-,CASSGGAGDLYNEQFF,TGCGCCAGCAGTGGGGGTGCAGGGGACCTCTACAATGAGCAGTTCTTC
TRBV11-1,TRBJ2-2,-,-,CASSLAGAAGELFF,TGTGCCAGCAGCTTAGCGGGGGCCGCCGGGGAGCTGTTTTTT